What follows are 22 T cell receptor beta chains derived from one specimen sequenced in a study of T cells in localized non-small cell lung cancer. TCRdb's table, derived via immunoSEQ multiplex PCR, lists solely in-frame clones and lacks some. The repertoire includes 65,000 to 80,000 clones, 70% to 85% of them detected once, and approximately 1.2% sits in the top ten. The sequencing here drew on peripheral blood, taken before any cancer treatment. The receptor set was obtained from a female donor older than 55 with stage I lung adenocarcinoma.

The chain uses TRBV4-3 and TRBJ1-2; no clear D gene. V lost 0 bases and J lost 2, with 10 bases in between. The CDR3 sequence is 15 residues long. Germline V CDR1 and CDR2: LGHNA, YSLEER. As DNA, the CDR3 is TGCGCCAGCAGCCAAGATTTGGGAGGGAACTATGGCTACACCTTC. Residues: CASSQDLGGNYGYTF.

This clone was observed many times. The chain couples TRBV19 to TRBJ1-2; 7 bases agree with TRBD1. The germline V gene has CDR1 LNHDA and CDR2 SQIVND (reference sequence). The CDR3 extends over 13 amino acids. Trimming removed 3 bases from V and 10 bases from J; junction bases left unmatched: 8. CDR3 protein: CASSIGTVPLYTF. CDR3 DNA: TGTGCCAGTAGTATCGGGACAGTCCCACTCTACACCTTC.

This clone was picked up one time. V is TRBV29-1 and J is TRBJ1-1; no reliable D call. V was clipped by 4 bases and J by 7 bases, with 16 bases between them. Germline CDR1 and CDR2: SQVTM and ANQGSEA. This CDR3 spans 13 amino acids. CDR3 DNA: TGCAGCGTTGGTCAAGGGTGGGGAGATGAAGCTTTCTTT. Translation: CSVGQGWGDEAFF.

The chain links TRBV6-6 to TRBJ1-1; D remains ambiguous. The CDR3 is made up of 14 amino acids. V was clipped by 0 bases and J by 2 bases, with 7 bases between them. CDR1 and CDR2 from the germline V gene are MNHNY and SVGAGI (reference sequence). The CDR3 DNA reads TGTGCCAGCAGTTACTCCGGTGGAAACACTGAAGCTTTCTTT. It codes for CASSYSGGNTEAFF.

The rearrangement links TRBV5-1 to TRBJ1-2, with TRBD1 identical over 9 bases. V dropped 4 bases and J dropped 8; count of bases not matched to a gene: 6. There are 13 residues in the CDR3. Germline CDR1 reads SGHRS; CDR2 reads YFSETQ. CDR3 protein: CASSPRTGEGYTF. The CDR3 DNA reads as TGCGCCAGCAGCCCTCGGACAGGGGAAGGCTACACCTTC.

This clone appeared a single time. The CDR3 sequence: CASSVDPTGTGDEKLFF. CDR3 sequence (DNA): TGTGCCAGCAGCGTAGACCCAACCGGGACAGGGGACGAAAAACTGTTTTTT. This chain joins TRBV9 and TRBJ1-4; 10 positions agree with TRBD1. Germline CDR1 is SGDLS and CDR2 is YYNGEE. Trimming took 0 bases from V and 8 from J; bases not matched to a gene: 10. There are 17 residues in the CDR3.

CDR3: CASSLRGWDRVNTEAFF. The CDR3, as DNA: TGTGCCAGCAGTTTACGTGGATGGGACAGGGTGAACACTGAAGCTTTCTTT. V usage is TRBV28 and J usage is TRBJ1-1, with 9 bases that match TRBD1. The CDR3 length is 17 residues. Germline V gene sequence: CDR1 MDHEN, CDR2 SYDVKM. After removal of 2 bases from V and 0 bases from J, the junction contained 7 bases not matched to a gene.

The V gene is TRBV6-1, the J gene TRBJ1-4; D is possibly TRBD1 (5 bases). Trimming shortened V by 8 bases and J by 6 bases, and 13 bases separated the two germline ends. Germline-derived CDR1 and CDR2 are MNHNS and SASEGT. There are 13 residues in the CDR3. The CDR3 DNA reads as TGTGCCAGCGAGCGGGGGAATGATGAAAAACTGTTTTTT. This gives the protein CASERGNDEKLFF.

With respect to this clone: At one of its ends the junction is not consistent with the germline gene, which may arise from a read error. This chain joins TRBV7-7 and TRBJ1-2, with D possibly matching TRBD1 (5 bases). This CDR3 spans 14 amino acids. Germline-derived CDR1 and CDR2 are SSHAT and FNYEAQ (reference sequence). The CDR3 nucleotides are TGTGCTAGCAGCCCACTGCCGGACACGTATGGCTACACCTTC. This sequence encodes CASSPLPDTYGYTF.

V usage is TRBV28 and J usage is TRBJ2-5; 10 bases line up with TRBD2. The J segment lost 5 bases and the V segment lost 7 bases, leaving 10 bases of the junction unmatched. The CDR3 consists of 15 residues. From germline, CDR1 is MDHEN and CDR2 SYDVKM. In nucleotides, the CDR3 is TGTGCCAGCAACGAAAGCGGGAGGGCGGGGGAGACCCAGTACTTC. It yields the protein CASNESGRAGETQYF.

This clone was picked up one time. This sequence joins TRBV5-1 and TRBJ2-5; D might be TRBD1 or TRBD2, each matching 5 bases. Looked up from germline, CDR1 is SGHRS and CDR2 is YFSETQ. The V gene lost 0 bases and the J gene lost 5 bases, with 14 bases spanning the gap. This CDR3 comprises 15 residues. The CDR3 reads CASSLGQLEGETQYF. The CDR3 region has the DNA TGCGCCAGCAGCTTGGGACAGCTTGAGGGGGAGACCCAGTACTTC.

The chain couples TRBV27 to TRBJ2-7; D is possibly TRBD1 or TRBD2 (5 bases each). The germline V gene has CDR1 MNHEY and CDR2 SMNVEV (reference sequence). Trimming removed 5 bases at V and 5 bases at J, with 22 bases between. The CDR3 is 16 residues long. The CDR3 loop is CASSPTTGTPRDEQYF. CDR3 bases: TGTGCCAGCAGTCCTACCACCGGGACCCCTCGGGACGAGCAGTACTTC.

This sequence joins TRBV18 and TRBJ1-2, with D uncertain. The germline V gene encodes CDR1 KGHSH and CDR2 LQKENI. The CDR3 length is 14 residues. Trimming pared 3 bases from V and 5 bases from J, leaving 13 bases between. CDR3 bases: TGTGCCAGCTCACCCCAGCAGTTGGGGTATGGCTACACCTTC. The encoded protein is CASSPQQLGYGYTF.

V usage is TRBV2 and J usage is TRBJ1-1, with D possibly matching TRBD1 (5 bases). Trimming took off 1 base at V and 12 bases at J, with 12 bases between the two ends. Germline V lookup: CDR1 SNHLY, CDR2 FYNNEI. The CDR3 loop spans 12 amino acids. The DNA of the CDR3 is TGTGCCAGCAGTGAAGTAACAGGCCATACTTTCTTT. Its protein product is CASSEVTGHTFF.

J is TRBJ2-7 and V is TRBV10-3; 15 nucleotides match TRBD2. Trimming took 3 bases from V and 8 from J; bases not matched to a gene: 8. This CDR3 has 16 residues. Looked up from germline, CDR1 is ENHRY and CDR2 is SYGVKD. The CDR3 region is CAISESSGLAGGKQYF. The CDR3 DNA reads as TGTGCCATCAGTGAATCTTCGGGACTAGCGGGGGGCAAGCAGTACTTC.

The chain is built from TRBV11-3 and TRBJ1-6; no reliable D call. With 6 bases removed from V and 9 bases from J, the gap between germline ends came to 9 bases. Germline V gene data show CDR1 as SGHNT and CDR2 as YENEEA. This CDR3 is built from 12 residues. The chain's CDR3 is CASRTGRSPLHF. DNA of the CDR3: TGTGCCAGCAGGACTGGGCGTTCACCCCTCCACTTT.

The rearrangement links TRBV29-1 to TRBJ2-1; D is ambiguous. This CDR3 region has 13 residues. Germline values: CDR1 SQVTM, CDR2 ANQGSEA. Trimming shortened V by 7 bases and J by 6 bases, and 16 bases separated the two germline ends. The CDR3 loop reads CSDTPTGSNEQFF. As DNA, the CDR3 is TGCAGCGATACTCCTACGGGCTCCAATGAGCAGTTCTTC.

The genes are TRBV6-1 and TRBJ2-7; D gene uncertain. The CDR3 consists of 11 residues. V dropped 6 bases and J dropped 3 bases, with 6 bases sitting between them. From germline, CDR1 is MNHNS and CDR2 SASEGT. The CDR3 spells CASSFLYEQYF. DNA for the CDR3: TGTGCCAGCAGCTTCCTCTACGAGCAGTACTTC.

This chain links TRBV28 with TRBJ2-3, with TRBD1 identical over 8 bases. In germline, CDR1 is MDHEN, CDR2 SYDVKM. Losses at the gene ends were 2 bases for V and 4 bases for J; bases not matched to a gene: 14. This CDR3 region has 18 residues. As DNA, the CDR3 is TGTGCCAGCAGTTTAATTTTCTCGGGCAGGGGGCGCCCAGATACGCAGTATTTT. This encodes CASSLIFSGRGRPDTQYF.

This clone was counted between two and nine times. The gene calls are TRBV2 and TRBJ1-2, with D unclear. Between the trimmed V and J ends, which lost 2 bases and 5 bases, there was a span of 12 bases. The CDR3 runs 14 residues. Germline values: CDR1 SNHLY, CDR2 FYNNEI. This CDR3 reads CASSESVSYYGYTF. CDR3 sequence (DNA): TGTGCCAGCAGTGAAAGTGTCAGTTATTATGGCTACACCTTC.

This sequence joins TRBV2 and TRBJ1-1; a weak D match, TRBD1 (6 bases). CDR1 is SNHLY, CDR2 FYNNEI, per germline. There are 13 residues in the CDR3. The germline V and J ends were trimmed by 6 bases and 4 bases, with 12 bases remaining between them. The CDR3 here is CASRRGEATEAFF. In DNA form, the CDR3 reads TGTGCCAGCAGGAGGGGGGAGGCCACTGAAGCTTTCTTT.

The chain couples TRBV6-5 to TRBJ1-1; no definite D call. There are 14 residues in the CDR3. Trimming took 6 bases from V and 1 from J, leaving 12 bases between them. Per germline, CDR1 MNHEY and CDR2 SVGAGI. The CDR3: CASSRGLGNTEAFF. The CDR3 DNA sequence: TGTGCCAGCAGCCGAGGACTCGGGAACACTGAAGCTTTCTTT.